The 32 T cell receptor beta chains below come from one sample, sequenced in a study of T cells in Graves' hyperthyroidism and ophthalmopathy. RNA transcripts gave rise to amplified TCR beta CDR3 regions. HTBI primers were used for first-round RT-PCR of the TCR CDR3. TCRdb called the multiplex PCR reads again in MiXCR, with one record for every CDR3 protein. Of 150,000 or so distinct CDR3 sequences detected, over 8% appear once; the ten largest clones hold over 20%. The sequenced sample was blood. The receptors derive from a woman younger than 35 with Graves' hyperthyroidism that later progressed to Graves' ophthalmopathy.

The chain has TRBV12-3 or TRBV12-4 and TRBJ1-6, with D hard to call. The germline V and J ends were trimmed by 3 bases and 0 bases, with 9 bases remaining between them. There are 16 residues in the CDR3. The CDR3 protein is CASSFEGSSYNSPLHF. In DNA, the CDR3 is TGTGCCAGCAGTTTTGAAGGGAGCTCCTATAATTCACCCCTCCACTTT.

This clonotype showed up many times. The gene calls are TRBV2 and TRBJ2-3; D remains unclear. Per the germline V gene, CDR1 is SNHLY and CDR2 is FYNNEI. V lost 4 bases and J 4 bases, leaving 9 bases between the germline ends. The CDR3 consists of 13 residues. This CDR3 reads CASSGAVADTQYF. The DNA of the CDR3 is TGTGCCAGCAGTGGGGCCGTGGCAGATACGCAGTATTTT.

There are many counts of this clonotype. This chain links TRBV12-3 or TRBV12-4 with TRBJ2-5; D might be TRBD2 (7 bases). V was trimmed by 7 bases and J by 5 bases, leaving 17 bases between them. The CDR3 consists of 14 residues. The CDR3 region is CASTEGGEAETQYF. In nucleotides, the CDR3 is TGTGCCAGCACCGAGGGGGGGGAAGCGGAGACCCAGTACTTC.

This rearrangement joins TRBV30 to TRBJ2-2; D is unclear. The CDR3 has 12 amino acids. V lost 4 bases to trimming and J lost 6 bases, with 9 bases between them. Germline CDR1 and CDR2: GTSNPN and SVGIG (reference sequence). CDR3 sequence (DNA): TGTGCCTGGAAGTTGAGGTCCGGGGAGCTGTTTTTT. Protein product: CAWKLRSGELFF.

This sequence joins TRBV2 and TRBJ2-1; the match to TRBD1 covers 12 bases. CDR3 size: 15 residues. The junction had 9 bases not matched to a gene; V was cut back by 6 bases and J by 9 bases. Germline CDR1 SNHLY, CDR2 FYNNEI. The DNA for the CDR3 is TGTGCCAGCAGCCGCTCCGGGACAGGGGGCGTTGAGCAGTTCTTC. Its protein product is CASSRSGTGGVEQFF.

The chain recombines TRBV30 with TRBJ1-6; D perhaps matches TRBD1 (5 bases). V shed 4 bases and J shed 7 bases, with 14 bases lying between them. Germline CDR1 and CDR2: GTSNPN and SVGIG (reference sequence). The CDR3 length is 14 residues. The CDR3: CAWKTQGSNSPLHF. CDR3 bases: TGTGCCTGGAAGACTCAGGGAAGCAATTCACCCCTCCACTTT.

The sample holds a few counts of this clonotype. J is TRBJ1-6 and V is TRBV15; D uncertain. Germline CDR1 reads LNHNV; CDR2 reads YYDKDF (reference sequence). The CDR3 contains 13 residues. The ends were cut back, 6 bases at V and 4 bases at J, with 7 bases in the middle. CDR3 DNA sequence: TGTGCCACCAGAACGGATTATAATTCACCCCTCCACTTT. The encoded protein is CATRTDYNSPLHF.

This clonotype was observed many times. This chain joins TRBV20-1 and TRBJ2-1, with D tentatively TRBD2 (6 bases). Trimming took 3 bases from V and 6 from J, leaving 15 bases between them. Germline CDR1 is DFQATT and CDR2 is SNEGSKA (reference sequence). The length of the CDR3 is 14 residues. CDR3 DNA: TGCAGTGCTAGTTGGGGAAGGGGAGGCAATGAGCAGTTCTTC. Residues: CSASWGRGGNEQFF.

The V call is TRBV5-6, the J call TRBJ1-1; TRBD1 agrees at 8 bases. CDR1 and CDR2 from the germline V gene are SGHDT and YYEEEE. The CDR3 is made up of 15 amino acids. V shed 0 bases, J shed 5 bases, and the junction held 6 bases outside the gene matches. The CDR3 DNA reads as TGTGCCAGCAGCTTGGCCAGGGGGCCTGCGACTGAAGCTTTCTTT. Translating gives CASSLARGPATEAFF.

This clonotype turned up a few times. V and J are TRBV7-9 and TRBJ1-2, with 9 bases identical to TRBD1. Germline trimming cut 5 bases from V and 7 bases from J; bases unmatched to any gene: 17. In germline, CDR1 is SEHNR, CDR2 FQNEAQ (reference sequence). The CDR3 is made up of 17 amino acids. CDR3 in amino acids: CASSPRLANRGQGGYTF. DNA of the CDR3: TGTGCCAGCAGCCCGCGCCTAGCTAACAGGGGGCAGGGTGGCTACACCTTC.

The sample holds a few counts of this clonotype. The chain couples TRBV7-9 to TRBJ2-3, with 8 bases matching TRBD2. Unmatched junction bases numbered 9, after V lost 4 bases and J lost 3 bases. The CDR3 has 16 residues. CDR1 SEHNR and CDR2 FQNEAQ come from the germline V gene (reference sequence). CDR3 in amino acids: CASSSQRELVTDTQYF. The CDR3 DNA reads TGTGCCAGCAGCTCCCAGCGGGAGTTGGTGACAGATACGCAGTATTTT.

This clonotype was counted at least ten times. The chain combines TRBV10-3 with TRBJ1-1, with unresolved D. V lost 5 bases to trimming and J lost 1 base, with 11 bases between them. Germline V lookup: CDR1 ENHRY, CDR2 SYGVKD. This CDR3 is built from 14 residues. The DNA for the CDR3 is TGTGCCATCAGTTCTACGCAGACGAACACTGAAGCTTTCTTT. As protein: CAISSTQTNTEAFF.

This clonotype occurred many times. The gene calls are TRBV12-3 or TRBV12-4 and TRBJ2-7; 8 nucleotides agree with TRBD1. This CDR3 has 14 amino acids. V was clipped by 6 bases and J by 4 bases; unmatched bases: 8. In DNA form, the CDR3 reads TGTGCCAGCAGCTTCGACAGGGGAGGATACGAGCAGTACTTC. It yields the protein CASSFDRGGYEQYF.

This clonotype was counted ten times or more. This sequence joins TRBV3-1 and TRBJ1-2; D unresolved. Germline V gene sequence: CDR1 LGHDT, CDR2 YNNKEL (reference sequence). This CDR3 contains 15 residues. V was pared by 0 bases and J by 0 bases, with 8 bases between. The CDR3 loop reads CASSQEVGSNYGYTF. The CDR3 DNA reads TGTGCCAGCAGCCAAGAGGTGGGCTCTAACTATGGCTACACCTTC.

This clonotype was counted only a few times. The genes are TRBV9 and TRBJ2-5; 9 bases map to TRBD2. CDR1 is SGDLS and CDR2 is YYNGEE in the germline V gene. The CDR3 extends over 17 amino acids. Trimming took 4 bases from V and 1 from J; bases not matched to a gene: 11. The CDR3: CASSTPGGAGGQETQYF. CDR3 in DNA: TGTGCCAGCAGCACCCCCGGGGGAGCGGGGGGCCAAGAGACCCAGTACTTC.

This clonotype was detected ten times or more. The V call is TRBV15, the J call TRBJ2-7; TRBD1 aligns across 7 bases. The V gene's germline CDR1 is LNHNV and CDR2 YYDKDF (reference sequence). V dropped 1 base and J dropped 0; count of bases not matched to a gene: 3. This CDR3 region has 15 residues. The CDR3 is CATSRVGTDSYEQYF. CDR3 coding DNA: TGTGCCACCAGCAGAGTGGGGACAGACTCCTACGAGCAGTACTTC.

Ten or more counts support this clonotype. The CDR3 DNA follows: TGCGCCAGCAATGGACTAGCGAAAACCGCCGGGGAGCTGTTTTTT. It yields the protein CASNGLAKTAGELFF. The rearrangement links TRBV10-2 to TRBJ2-2; 9 positions agree with TRBD2. The V and J ends lost 7 bases and 6 bases, in that order; junction bases with no gene match: 9. Germline V gene lookup returns CDR1 WSHSY and CDR2 SAAADI. This CDR3 spans 15 amino acids.

The sample holds many counts of this clonotype. The chain carries TRBV12-3 or TRBV12-4 and TRBJ2-3; D is unresolved. The CDR3 consists of 11 residues. Trimming took 6 bases from V and 5 from J, leaving 6 bases between them. The CDR3 protein is CASSNQDTQYF. As DNA, the CDR3 is TGTGCCAGCAGCAATCAAGATACGCAGTATTTT.

This clonotype was counted a few times. This chain connects TRBV15 to TRBJ1-1; maybe TRBD1 (5 bases). Germline V gene sequence: CDR1 LNHNV, CDR2 YYDKDF (reference sequence). The germline V and J ends were trimmed by 0 bases and 5 bases, with 16 bases remaining between them. This CDR3 has 16 residues. CDR3: CATSREISRASTEAFF. In DNA form, the CDR3 reads TGTGCCACCAGCAGAGAAATCTCCAGGGCTTCGACTGAAGCTTTCTTT.

This clonotype was found many times. The rearrangement links TRBV7-8 to TRBJ1-2; possibly TRBD1 for D (5 bases). Germline assignment: CDR1 SGHVS and CDR2 FQNEAQ. Trimming removed 4 bases at V and 3 bases at J, with 12 bases between. The length of the CDR3 is 14 residues. CDR3 nucleotide sequence: TGTGCCAGCAGCTATACCGACAGCTACTATGGCTACACCTTC. As protein: CASSYTDSYYGYTF.

This clonotype was counted ten times or more. This rearrangement joins TRBV2 to TRBJ2-3, with D possibly TRBD2 on 5 matching bases. The CDR3 contains 14 residues. V shed 5 bases and J shed 0 bases, with 9 bases lying between them. Germline-derived CDR1 and CDR2 are SNHLY and FYNNEI. The CDR3 here is CASSLAPSTDTQYF. CDR3 DNA: TGTGCCAGCAGTCTAGCTCCTAGCACAGATACGCAGTATTTT.

This clonotype was counted at least ten times. The chain employs TRBV11-2 and TRBJ2-1; 8 bases map to TRBD2. The CDR3 totals 15 residues. CDR1 is SGHAT and CDR2 is FQNNGV in the germline V gene. The V and J ends lost 3 bases and 7 bases, in that order; junction bases with no gene match: 8. The CDR3 nucleotides read TGTGCCAGCAGCTTGGGGCCAGCGGGAGTAAATGAGCAGTTCTTC. Translating gives CASSLGPAGVNEQFF.

The sample holds many counts of this clonotype. This rearrangement joins TRBV30 to TRBJ2-7; D not certain. CDR1 is GTSNPN and CDR2 is SVGIG in the germline V gene (reference sequence). The CDR3 is 12 residues long. The V end was cut by 1 base, the J end by 3 bases, with 7 bases between. This chain's CDR3 is CAWSDPFYEQYF. Written as DNA, the CDR3 is TGTGCCTGGAGTGACCCATTCTACGAGCAGTACTTC.

The sample holds many counts of this clonotype. The chain combines TRBV27 with TRBJ2-7; perhaps D is TRBD1 or TRBD2 (6 bases each). CDR3 length: 14 residues. In germline, CDR1 is MNHEY, CDR2 SMNVEV (reference sequence). V was trimmed by 3 bases and J by 4 bases, leaving 13 bases between them. CDR3: CASSFSGAEYEQYF. The CDR3 DNA sequence: TGTGCCAGCAGTTTCTCGGGGGCGGAGTACGAGCAGTACTTC.

There are many counts of this clonotype. The chain joins TRBV12-3 or TRBV12-4 to TRBJ1-5, with no clear D. The CDR3 totals 15 residues. With 2 bases removed from V and 0 bases from J, the gap between germline ends came to 8 bases. For the CDR3, the DNA is TGTGCCAGCAGTTTAATGGAGGGTAGCAATCAGCCCCAGCATTTT. As protein: CASSLMEGSNQPQHF.

Many counts were recorded for this clonotype. V usage is TRBV28 and J usage is TRBJ2-6, with TRBD2 as a possible D gene (5 bases). Germline V gene data show CDR1 as MDHEN and CDR2 as SYDVKM. Trimming pared 3 bases from V and 2 bases from J, leaving 11 bases between. CDR3 size: 16 residues. The CDR3 nucleotides are TGTGCCAGCAGTTTTGGAAGGGAGCCTGGGGCCAACGTCCTGACTTTC. It yields the protein CASSFGREPGANVLTF.

This clonotype has ten or more counts. V is TRBV20-1 and J is TRBJ1-5; tentative D call: TRBD1 (6 bases). The CDR3 runs to 14 residues. Trimming cost V 6 bases and J 2 bases, with 14 bases left between them. CDR1 is DFQATT, CDR2 SNEGSKA, per germline (reference sequence). For the CDR3, the DNA is TGCAGTGCCACGCAGGGGCTTGGCAATCAGCCCCAGCATTTT. Amino acids: CSATQGLGNQPQHF.

This clonotype was observed many times. The V gene is TRBV14, the J gene TRBJ1-1; perhaps TRBD1 as D (5 bases). Germline V gene data show CDR1 as SGHDN and CDR2 as FVKESK. The CDR3 totals 14 residues. With 4 bases removed from V and 7 bases from J, the gap between germline ends came to 16 bases. CDR3 bases: TGTGCCAGCAGCCCCAGACGGGACGTAAGTGAAGCTTTCTTT. Encoded protein: CASSPRRDVSEAFF.

This clonotype was found many times. The chain uses TRBV7-3 and TRBJ2-1; D is unclear. Germline CDR1 reads SGHTA; CDR2 reads FQGTGA. Trimming shortened V by 2 bases and J by 7 bases, and 9 bases separated the two germline ends. CDR3 length equals 13 residues. CDR3 coding DNA: TGTGCCAGCAGCTTACTTTCGGGTAATGAGCAGTTCTTC. Translating gives CASSLLSGNEQFF. Full variable domain (outside the CDR3, taken from reference TRBV7-3 and TRBJ2-1): GAGVSQTPSNKVTEKGKYVELRCDPISGHTALYWYRQSLGQGPEFLIYFQGTGAADDSGLPNDRFFAVRPEGSVSTLKIQRTERGDSAVYLCASSLLSGNEQFFGPGTRLTVL.

This clonotype was recorded at least ten times. This chain links TRBV28 with TRBJ2-5; 13 bases fit TRBD2. The J segment lost 1 base and the V segment lost 6 bases, leaving 8 bases of the junction unmatched. The CDR3 totals 17 residues. Germline V gene lookup returns CDR1 MDHEN and CDR2 SYDVKM. CDR3 sequence: CASSVGTSGTFQETQYF. The CDR3 DNA is TGTGCCAGCAGCGTCGGGACTAGCGGGACTTTCCAAGAGACCCAGTACTTC.

V and J are TRBV2 and TRBJ1-1, with D possibly TRBD1 on 6 matching bases. This CDR3 comprises 14 residues. CDR1 is SNHLY, CDR2 FYNNEI, per germline. Trimming removed 6 bases from V and 1 base from J, with 12 bases in between. The CDR3: CASSTGHPNTEAFF. DNA for the CDR3: TGTGCCAGCAGCACGGGACACCCGAACACTGAAGCTTTCTTT.

With respect to this clonotype: A much larger clone sits a single nucleotide away, making a read error possible. The rearrangement joins TRBV20-1 to TRBJ2-5; 7 bases line up with TRBD1. Germline CDR1 is DFQATT and CDR2 is SNEGSKA (reference sequence). CDR3 length: 12 amino acids. CDR3 loop: CGAKRGLETQYF. For the CDR3, the DNA is TGCGGTGCTAAAAGGGGGCTAGAGACCCAGTACTTC.